The clone carrying this TCR beta chain showed up many times. Its antigen is still unknown. The data were obtained in a study of T cells after posttransplantation cyclophosphamide. Findings and limits, study-wide: After PTCy, TRB diversity resembled that of CNI/methotrexate controls. Donor CD8+ memory clones often dominated recipient blood repertoires at later times. Blood and skin or GI T cell repertoires showed limited TRB overlap.

CDR1 and CDR2 from the germline V gene are SGHAT and FQNNGV. The CDR3 is made up of 14 amino acids. Trimming removed 5 bases from V and 0 bases from J, with 7 bases in between. Libraries were prepared by immunoSEQ multiplex PCR; TCRdb keeps only in-frame clonotypes and omits some of them. The repertoire consists of roughly 34,000 clones, none detected only once. This receptor was obtained from a woman in her twenties or thirties in good health and a related stem cell transplant donor. Sample: PBMCs. The chain links TRBV11-2 to TRBJ2-2; no clear D gene. The CDR3 reads CASSRSANTGELFF. For the CDR3, the DNA is TGTGCCAGCAGCCGGAGCGCGAACACCGGGGAGCTGTTTTTT.